This T cell receptor beta chain comes out of a study of shared T cell receptors in the human thymus (dated by TCRdb to about 2021). About the study as a whole: The study examined how self-reactive, shared T-cell receptor alpha chains are generated in the human thymus.

The library was obtained by the immunoSEQ multiplex PCR assay. TCRdb provides this immuneACCESS table in a form limited to in-frame rearrangements. Some clones are lacking; in checked studies, under half of them reflect an unresolved V gene, and why the rest are absent is not known. The table for this sample lists roughly 560,000 clones; approximately 80% of them were counted only once. The ten largest account for around 0.012% of the sample. With respect to this clone: It has no known antigen specificity. No quality values exist for individual bases; no much larger clone is one base distant.

V loses 0 bases, J loses 5 bases, and the germline ends lie 16 bases apart. Taken from the germline V gene, the CDR1 and CDR2 loops are SGHVS and FNYEAQ. CDR3 length: 16 amino acids, cysteine to phenylalanine. The DNA shown is the 48-base CDR3, in frame from base 1. In addition, the sample was reused for a study of human thymus T cells. As the second publication notes: In Finland, the donors were immunologically healthy infants who were having open corrective cardiac surgery for congenital heart defects. Thymus tissue was collected as surgical resects that were removed during corrective cardiac surgery. Usage of V and J gene segments appeared to be biased in both the thymic and the peripheral blood repertoires. The related research found that thymic TCR repertoires overlapped highly between unrelated individuals. The study used under ten infant thymus samples plus four related peripheral blood samples to characterize TCR alpha and beta repertoires. Donor ages ranged from roughly 7 to 244 days, and the cohort comprised about six male and two female infants. Thymocytes were freed from the tissue by mechanical means and kept at -70 degrees C as pellets of roughly 10-32 million cells. Genomic DNA was extracted from frozen cell pellets with a QIAsymphony instrument. The immunoSEQ multiplex PCR assay was used to amplify the TCRB and TCRAD loci from a standardized quantity of quality-controlled genomic DNA. Amplicons spanned the V(D)J region at a length sufficient to cover the CDR3 and identify V and J genes. Amplicon sequencing was performed on an Illumina platform through the commercial immunoSEQ service. Primer bias and sequencing errors were corrected as previously described, and TCRAD and TCRB definitions were based on the IMGT database. immunoSEQ Analyzer 3.0 and VDJTools were used for repertoire analysis, which covered basic statistics, V/J segment usage, diversity estimates, rarefaction and pairwise overlap. To estimate diversity, the Chao1, ChaoE, Efron-Thisted, Shannon and inverse Simpson indices were applied, and diversity was also estimated on datasets down-sampled to the smallest sample. Repertoire overlap was assessed by strict matching of CDR3 nucleotide sequence, V gene and J gene, and clustering was done by Jaccard-based multidimensional scaling. On average, thymus samples yielded roughly 770,000 unique TCRB clonotypes, whereas blood samples yielded roughly 80,000.

The TCR comes from a boy in the first two years of life with a congenital heart defect. Donor details come from another sample of the same person, matched by shared clones. The sequencing sample was made of thymocytes. This sequence uses TRBV7-6 and TRBJ1-2, with an unclear D gene assignment. The DNA reads as follows: TGTGCCAGCAGCTTAGCGAGGTCCAGTGGAGGATATGGCTACACCTTC. Translated, this gives CASSLARSSGGYGYTF.